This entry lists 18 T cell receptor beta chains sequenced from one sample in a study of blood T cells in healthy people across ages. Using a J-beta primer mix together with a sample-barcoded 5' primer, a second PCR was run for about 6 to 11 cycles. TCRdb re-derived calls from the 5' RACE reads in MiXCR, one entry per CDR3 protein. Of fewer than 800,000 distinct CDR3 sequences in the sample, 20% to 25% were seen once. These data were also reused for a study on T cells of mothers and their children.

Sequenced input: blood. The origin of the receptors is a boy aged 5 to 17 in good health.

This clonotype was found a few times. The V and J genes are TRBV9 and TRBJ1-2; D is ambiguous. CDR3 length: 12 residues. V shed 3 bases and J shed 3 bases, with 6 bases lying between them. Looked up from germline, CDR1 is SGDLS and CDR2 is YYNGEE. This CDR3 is CASSDNHYGYTF. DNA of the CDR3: TGTGCCAGCAGCGACAACCACTATGGCTACACCTTC.

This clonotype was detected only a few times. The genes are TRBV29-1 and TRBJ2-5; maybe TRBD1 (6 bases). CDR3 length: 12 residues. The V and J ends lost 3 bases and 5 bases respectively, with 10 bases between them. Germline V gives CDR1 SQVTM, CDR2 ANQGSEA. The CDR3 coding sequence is TGCAGCGTTGATGAGGGGGTGGAGACCCAGTACTTC. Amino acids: CSVDEGVETQYF.

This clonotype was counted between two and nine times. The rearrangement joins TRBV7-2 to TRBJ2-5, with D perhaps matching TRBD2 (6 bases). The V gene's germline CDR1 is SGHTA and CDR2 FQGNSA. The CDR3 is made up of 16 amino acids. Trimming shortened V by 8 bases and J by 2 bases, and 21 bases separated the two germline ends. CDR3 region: CASEAGSGMDQETQYF. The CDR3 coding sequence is TGTGCCAGCGAAGCGGGCTCGGGGATGGATCAAGAGACCCAGTACTTC. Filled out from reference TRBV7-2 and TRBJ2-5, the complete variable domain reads GAGVSQSPSNKVTEKGKDVELRCDPISGHTALYWYRQSLGQGLEFLIYFQGNSAPDKSGLPSDRFSAERTGGSVSTLTIQRTQQEDSAVYLCASEAGSGMDQETQYFGPGTRLLVL.

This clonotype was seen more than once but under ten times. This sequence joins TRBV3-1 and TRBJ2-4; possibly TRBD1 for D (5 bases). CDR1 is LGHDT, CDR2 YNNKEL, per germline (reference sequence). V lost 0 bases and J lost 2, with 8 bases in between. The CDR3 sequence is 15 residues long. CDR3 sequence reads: CASSQDGATKNIQYF. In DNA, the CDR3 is TGTGCCAGCAGCCAAGATGGGGCGACCAAAAACATTCAGTACTTC.

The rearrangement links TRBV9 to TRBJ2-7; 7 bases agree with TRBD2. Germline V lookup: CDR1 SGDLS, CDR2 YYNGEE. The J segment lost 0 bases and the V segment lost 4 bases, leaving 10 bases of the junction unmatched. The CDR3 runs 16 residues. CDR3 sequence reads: CASSINEAGSSYEQYF. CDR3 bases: TGTGCCAGCAGCATAAATGAAGCGGGAAGCTCCTACGAGCAGTACTTC.

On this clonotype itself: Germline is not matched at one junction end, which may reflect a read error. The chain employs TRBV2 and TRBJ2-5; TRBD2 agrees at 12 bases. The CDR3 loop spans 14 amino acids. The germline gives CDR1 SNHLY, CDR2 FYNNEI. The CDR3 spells CASSELAGGRREFF. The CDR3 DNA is TGTGCCAGCAGTGAGCTAGCGGGAGGGCGTAGGGAGTTCTTC.

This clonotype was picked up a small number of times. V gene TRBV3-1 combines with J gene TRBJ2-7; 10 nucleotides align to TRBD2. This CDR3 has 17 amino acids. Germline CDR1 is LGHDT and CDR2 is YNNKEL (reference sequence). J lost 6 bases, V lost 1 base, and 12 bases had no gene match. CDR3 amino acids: CASSQVSSWIAGGEQYF. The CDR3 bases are TGTGCCAGCAGCCAAGTATCGAGTTGGATAGCGGGAGGCGAGCAGTACTTC.

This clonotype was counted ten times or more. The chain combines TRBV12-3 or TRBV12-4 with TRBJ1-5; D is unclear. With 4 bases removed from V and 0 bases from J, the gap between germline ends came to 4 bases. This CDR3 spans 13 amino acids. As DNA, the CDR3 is TGTGCCAGCAGTTACGGTAGCAATCAGCCCCAGCATTTT. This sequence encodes CASSYGSNQPQHF.

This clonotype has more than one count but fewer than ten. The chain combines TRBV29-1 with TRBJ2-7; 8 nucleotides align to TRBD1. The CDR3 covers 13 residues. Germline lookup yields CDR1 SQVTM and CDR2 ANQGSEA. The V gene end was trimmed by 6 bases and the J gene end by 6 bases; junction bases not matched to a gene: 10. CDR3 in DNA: TGCAGCGTAGGGGCAGGGGGCTCCGCCGAGCAGTACTTC. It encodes CSVGAGGSAEQYF.

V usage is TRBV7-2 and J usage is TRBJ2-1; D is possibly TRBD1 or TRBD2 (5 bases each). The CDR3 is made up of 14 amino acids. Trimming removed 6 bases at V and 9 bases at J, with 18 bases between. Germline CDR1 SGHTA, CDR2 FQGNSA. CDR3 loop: CASSGDVQSVEQFF. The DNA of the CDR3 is TGTGCCAGCAGTGGGGACGTACAAAGCGTTGAGCAGTTCTTC. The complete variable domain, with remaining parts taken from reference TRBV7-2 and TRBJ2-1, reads GAGVSQSPSNKVTEKGKDVELRCDPISGHTALYWYRQSLGQGLEFLIYFQGNSAPDKSGLPSDRFSAERTGGSVSTLTIQRTQQEDSAVYLCASSGDVQSVEQFFGPGTRLTVL.

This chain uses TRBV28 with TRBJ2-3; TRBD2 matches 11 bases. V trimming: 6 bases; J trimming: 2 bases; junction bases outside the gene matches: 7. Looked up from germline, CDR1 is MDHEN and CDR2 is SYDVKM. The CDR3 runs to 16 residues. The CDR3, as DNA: TGTGCCAGCAGCCGACTAGCGGGGACCTTCACAGATACGCAGTATTTT. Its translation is CASSRLAGTFTDTQYF.

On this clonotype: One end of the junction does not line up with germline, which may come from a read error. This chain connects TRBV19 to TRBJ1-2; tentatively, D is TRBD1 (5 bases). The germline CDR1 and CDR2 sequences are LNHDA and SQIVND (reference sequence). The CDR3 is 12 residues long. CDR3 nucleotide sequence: TGTACCAGTAGCAAGGGGAACTATGGCTACACCTTC. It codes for CTSSKGNYGYTF.

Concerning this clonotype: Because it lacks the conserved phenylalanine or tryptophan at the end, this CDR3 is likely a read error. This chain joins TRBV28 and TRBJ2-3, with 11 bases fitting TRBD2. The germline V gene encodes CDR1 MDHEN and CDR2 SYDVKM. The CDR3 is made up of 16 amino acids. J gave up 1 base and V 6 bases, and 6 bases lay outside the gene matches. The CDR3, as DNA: TGTGCCAGCAGCAAACTAGCGGGAGAGGGCACAGATACGCAGTATATT. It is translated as CASSKLAGEGTDTQYI.

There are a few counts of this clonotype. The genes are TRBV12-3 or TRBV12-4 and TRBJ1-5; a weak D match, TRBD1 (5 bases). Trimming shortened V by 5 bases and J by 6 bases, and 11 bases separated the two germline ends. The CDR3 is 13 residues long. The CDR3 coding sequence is TGTGCCAGCAGTCAAGAGACAGTTCAGCCCCAGCATTTT. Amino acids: CASSQETVQPQHF.

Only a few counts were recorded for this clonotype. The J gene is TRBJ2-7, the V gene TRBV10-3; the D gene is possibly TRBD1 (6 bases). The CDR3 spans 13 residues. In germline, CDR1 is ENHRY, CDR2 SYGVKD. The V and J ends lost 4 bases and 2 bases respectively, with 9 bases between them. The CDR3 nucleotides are TGTGCCATCAGTGTTACAGGGACCTACGAGCAGTACTTC. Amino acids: CAISVTGTYEQYF.

The CDR3 region has the DNA TGCAGTGCCGGGGGGGTTTCGGCAGATACGCAGTATTTT. It codes for CSAGGVSADTQYF. The chain joins TRBV20-1 to TRBJ2-3, with 8 positions matching TRBD2. The CDR3 totals 13 residues. Germline V gene lookup returns CDR1 DFQATT and CDR2 SNEGSKA (reference sequence). Losses at the gene ends were 6 bases for V and 4 bases for J; bases not matched to a gene: 6.

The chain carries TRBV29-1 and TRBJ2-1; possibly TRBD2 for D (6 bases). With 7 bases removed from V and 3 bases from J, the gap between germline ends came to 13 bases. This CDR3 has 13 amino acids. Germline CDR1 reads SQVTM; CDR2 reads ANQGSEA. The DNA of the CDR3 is TGCAGCGCCCCGACTAGAGACTACAATGAGCAGTTCTTC. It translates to CSAPTRDYNEQFF.

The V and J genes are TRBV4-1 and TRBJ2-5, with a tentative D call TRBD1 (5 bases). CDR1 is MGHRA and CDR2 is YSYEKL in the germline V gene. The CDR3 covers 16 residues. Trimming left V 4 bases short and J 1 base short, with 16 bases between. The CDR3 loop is CASSLFRATSQETQYF. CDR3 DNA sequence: TGCGCCAGCAGCCTTTTCAGGGCGACCAGCCAAGAGACCCAGTACTTC.